This is a list of T cell receptor beta chains from one sample in a study of T cell repertoires in cytomegalovirus infection. TCRdb processed the reads anew with MiXCR; each CDR3 protein has one entry. The sample has some 940,000 distinct CDR3 sequences; around 32% are singletons. The antigens of these receptors remain unknown. Here the sequenced sample was cultured CD8+ T cells from PBMCs, taken from culture after CMV antigen stimulation. The receptor source for this set is a human donor in good health (CMV status not recorded). Some clones in this sample may be carry-over from other donors' samples. The CDR3 runs from the conserved cysteine through the conserved F or W. The order of the fields is J gene, clone size, V gene, D gene, CDR3 DNA, CDR3 protein. D genes are given only for firm matches. Rows give clone size only sometimes, using once, few, many, or a class for an expanded clone.

TRBJ1-2,few,TRBV12-3/TRBV12-4,NA,TGTGCCAGTAGTCCCGGGACGTTCTATGGCTACACCTTC,CASSPGTFYGYTF
TRBJ2-5,many,TRBV7-8,TRBD1,TGTGCCAGCAGCTCCCCCGAACAGGGGCGGCAAGAGACCCAGTACTTC,CASSSPEQGRQETQYF
TRBJ2-7,NA,TRBV19,TRBD1,TGTGCCAGTAGTATCACAGGGGGTGCCTACGAGCAGTACTTC,CASSITGGAYEQYF
TRBJ1-1,NA,TRBV27,NA,TGTGCCAGCAGTTTGGGGGTTGGGAGGCCTGAAGCTTTCTTT,CASSLGVGRPEAFF
TRBJ1-1,many,TRBV7-2,NA,TGTGCCAGCAGCCCCTGGGTGAGCACTGAAGCTTTCTTT,CASSPWVSTEAFF
TRBJ1-1,many,TRBV7-2,TRBD1,TGTGCCAGCAGCTTATATCCCGGGACAGGGGACACTGAAGCTTTCTTT,CASSLYPGTGDTEAFF
TRBJ1-1,NA,TRBV12-3/TRBV12-4,NA,TGTGCCAGCAGTCTTGGGATTACGAACACTGAAGCTTTCTTT,CASSLGITNTEAFF
TRBJ2-2,NA,TRBV5-1,NA,TGCGCCAGCAGCTTGGGCAGGCGTTCGAACACCGGGGAGCTGTTTTTT,CASSLGRRSNTGELFF
TRBJ1-1,NA,TRBV7-9,NA,TGTGCCAGCAACCCCGGGGCAGGGGACACTGAAGCTTTCTTT,CASNPGAGDTEAFF
TRBJ2-3,NA,TRBV7-3,TRBD1,TGTGCCAGCAGCTCGGGACAGCCAGATACGCAGTATTTT,CASSSGQPDTQYF
TRBJ1-3,few,TRBV28,NA,TGTGCCAGCAGTTTCGGGGACCCTGGAAACACCATATATTTT,CASSFGDPGNTIYF
TRBJ2-4,few,TRBV19,NA,TGTGCCAGTAGTATCTCCAGCGCGATAGCCAAAAACATTCAGTACTTC,CASSISSAIAKNIQYF
TRBJ2-7,many,TRBV6-1,TRBD2,TGTGCCAGCAAAGTTTGGGGAGGGACCCTTTCCTACGAGCAGTACTTC,CASKVWGGTLSYEQYF
TRBJ2-3,many,TRBV7-6,TRBD2,TGTGCCAGCAGCTTAGCATGGACTAGAGGTCTTCATACGCAGTATTTT,CASSLAWTRGLHTQYF
TRBJ2-1,NA,TRBV28,NA,TGTGCCAGCAGTGGGAGGCTCAACCCTAGCTCCTACAATGAGCAGTTCTTC,CASSGRLNPSSYNEQFF
TRBJ1-1,few,TRBV7-9,TRBD1,TGTGCCAGCAGCCCGCACAGGGGGCTAGGTACTGAAGCTTTCTTT,CASSPHRGLGTEAFF